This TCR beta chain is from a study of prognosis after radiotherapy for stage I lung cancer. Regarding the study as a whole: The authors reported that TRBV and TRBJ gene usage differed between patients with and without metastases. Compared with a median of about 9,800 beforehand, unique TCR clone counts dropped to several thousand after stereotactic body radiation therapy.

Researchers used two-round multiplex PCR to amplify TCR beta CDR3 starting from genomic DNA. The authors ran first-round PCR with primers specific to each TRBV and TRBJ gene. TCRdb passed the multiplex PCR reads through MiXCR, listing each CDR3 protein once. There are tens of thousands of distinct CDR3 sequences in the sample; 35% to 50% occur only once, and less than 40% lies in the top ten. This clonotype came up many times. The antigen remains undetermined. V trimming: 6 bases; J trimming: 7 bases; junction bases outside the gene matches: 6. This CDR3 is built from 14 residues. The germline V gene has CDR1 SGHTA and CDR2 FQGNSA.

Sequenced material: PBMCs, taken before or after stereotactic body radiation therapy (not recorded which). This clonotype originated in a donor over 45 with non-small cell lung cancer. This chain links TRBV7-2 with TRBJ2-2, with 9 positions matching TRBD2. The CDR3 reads CASRVAGEGGELFF. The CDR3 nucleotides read TGTGCCAGCAGGGTAGCGGGAGAGGGCGGGGAGCTGTTTTTT.